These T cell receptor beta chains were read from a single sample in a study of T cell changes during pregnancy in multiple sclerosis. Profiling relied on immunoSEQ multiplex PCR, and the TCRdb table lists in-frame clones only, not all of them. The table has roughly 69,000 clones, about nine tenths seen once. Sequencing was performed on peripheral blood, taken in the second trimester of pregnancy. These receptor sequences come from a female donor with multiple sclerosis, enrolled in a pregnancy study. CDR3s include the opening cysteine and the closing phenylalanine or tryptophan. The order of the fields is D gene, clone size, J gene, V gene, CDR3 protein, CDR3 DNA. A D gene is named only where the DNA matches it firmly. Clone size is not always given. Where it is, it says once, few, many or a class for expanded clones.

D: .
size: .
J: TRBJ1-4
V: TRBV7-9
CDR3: CASSLIPGLGNEKLFF
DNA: TGTGCCAGCAGCTTAATCCCAGGGCTTGGTAATGAAAAACTGTTTTTT

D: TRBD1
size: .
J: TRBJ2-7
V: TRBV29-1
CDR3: CSVGTGLEQYF
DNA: TGCAGCGTCGGGACAGGGCTCGAGCAGTACTTC

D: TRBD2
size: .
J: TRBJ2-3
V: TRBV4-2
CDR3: CASSRGLAGGPSTDTQYF
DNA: TGTGCCAGCAGCCGGGGACTAGCGGGGGGGCCCAGCACAGATACGCAGTATTTT

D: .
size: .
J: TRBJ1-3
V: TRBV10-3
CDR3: CAISTGYSGNTIYF
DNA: TGTGCCATCAGTACAGGCTACTCTGGAAACACCATATATTTT

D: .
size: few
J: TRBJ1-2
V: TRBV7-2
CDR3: CASSRNNYGYTF
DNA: TGTGCCAGCAGTAGAAACAACTATGGCTACACCTTC

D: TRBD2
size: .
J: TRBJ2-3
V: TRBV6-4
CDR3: CASSDSGGGTTDTQYF
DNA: TGTGCCAGCAGTGACTCGGGCGGGGGGACCACAGATACGCAGTATTTT

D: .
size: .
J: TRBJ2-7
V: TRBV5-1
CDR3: CASSLARGTYEQYF
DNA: TGCGCCAGCAGCTTGGCGCGCGGTACCTACGAGCAGTACTTC

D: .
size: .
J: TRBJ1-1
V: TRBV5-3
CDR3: CARSLGTAYTEAFF
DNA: TGTGCCAGAAGCTTGGGGACAGCTTACACTGAAGCTTTCTTT

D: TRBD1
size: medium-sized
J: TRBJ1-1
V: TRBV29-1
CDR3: CSALGGTGWLNTEAFF
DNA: TGCAGCGCTCTGGGCGGGACAGGGTGGTTGAACACTGAAGCTTTCTTT

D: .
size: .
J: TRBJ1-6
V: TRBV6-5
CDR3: CASTNQTPLHF
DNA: TGTGCCAGCACCAACCAGACACCCCTCCACTTT

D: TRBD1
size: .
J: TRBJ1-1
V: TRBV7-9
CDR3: CASSLGWDRNTEAFF
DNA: TGTGCCAGCAGCTTAGGGTGGGACAGAAACACTGAAGCTTTCTTT

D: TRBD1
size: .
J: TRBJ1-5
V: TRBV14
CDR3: CASSQGKSGQGTYSNQPQHF
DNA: TGTGCCAGCAGCCAAGGAAAATCCGGACAGGGCACTTATAGCAATCAGCCCCAGCATTTT

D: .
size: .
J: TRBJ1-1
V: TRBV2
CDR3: CASNPGRRAFF
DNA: TGTGCCAGCAACCCAGGGAGGCGAGCTTTCTTT

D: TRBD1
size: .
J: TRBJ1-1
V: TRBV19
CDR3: CASSIQGAQTEAFF
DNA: TGTGCCAGTAGTATTCAGGGGGCGCAGACTGAAGCTTTCTTT

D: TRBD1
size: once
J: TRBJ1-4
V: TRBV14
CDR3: CASSQEVGTATNEKLFF
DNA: TGTGCCAGCAGCCAAGAAGTGGGGACAGCAACTAATGAAAAACTGTTTTTT

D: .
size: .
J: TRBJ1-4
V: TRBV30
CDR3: CAWSVRGDEKLFF
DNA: TGTGCCTGGAGTGTAAGGGGCGACGAAAAACTGTTTTTT

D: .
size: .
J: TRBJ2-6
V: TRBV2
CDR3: CASSDEVSGANVLTF
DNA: TGTGCCAGCAGTGATGAGGTCTCTGGGGCCAACGTCCTGACTTTC

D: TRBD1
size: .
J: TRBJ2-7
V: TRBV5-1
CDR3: CASSSSDRTPYEQYF
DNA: TGCGCCAGCAGCTCATCGGACAGGACACCCTACGAGCAGTACTTC

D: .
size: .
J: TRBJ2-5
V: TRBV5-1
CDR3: CASAQDSPKGTQYF
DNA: TGCGCCAGCGCCCAGGACAGTCCCAAGGGGACCCAGTACTTC

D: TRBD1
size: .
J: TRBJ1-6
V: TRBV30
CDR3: CASDRDGSYNSPLHF
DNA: TGTGCCAGTGACAGGGATGGATCCTATAATTCACCCCTCCACTTT

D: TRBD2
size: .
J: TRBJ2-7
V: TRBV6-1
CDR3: CASSPTSGRGEQYF
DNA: TGTGCCAGCAGTCCGACTAGCGGAAGGGGGGAGCAGTACTTC

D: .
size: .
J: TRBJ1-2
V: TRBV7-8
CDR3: CASSGGRQDHYGYTF
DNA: TGTGCCAGCAGCGGCGGGAGGCAAGATCACTATGGCTACACCTTC

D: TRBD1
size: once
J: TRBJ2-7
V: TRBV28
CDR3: CASRGTGGADPYEQYF
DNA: TGTGCCAGCAGGGGGACAGGGGGCGCCGACCCCTACGAGCAGTACTTC

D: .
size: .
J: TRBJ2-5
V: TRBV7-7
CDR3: CASSDRDFQETQYF
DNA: TGTGCCAGCAGCGACCGGGACTTCCAAGAGACCCAGTACTTC

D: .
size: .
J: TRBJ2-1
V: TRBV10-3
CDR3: CAISESRGSLFNEQFF
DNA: TGTGCCATCAGTGAGTCACGCGGCTCGCTATTCAATGAGCAGTTCTTC

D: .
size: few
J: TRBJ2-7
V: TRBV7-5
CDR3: CVRRRDSDEQYF
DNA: TGTGTCAGACGCCGGGACTCTGACGAGCAGTACTTC

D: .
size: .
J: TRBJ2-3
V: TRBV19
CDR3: CASNPAEGSTDTQYF
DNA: TGTGCCAGTAATCCTGCGGAGGGCAGCACAGATACGCAGTATTTT

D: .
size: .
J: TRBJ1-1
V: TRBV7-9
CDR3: CASSLRGRDGEAFF
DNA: TGTGCCAGCAGCTTAAGAGGGCGGGATGGTGAAGCTTTCTTT

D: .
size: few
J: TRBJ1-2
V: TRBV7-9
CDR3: CASTEGVNYGYTF
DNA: TGTGCCAGCACCGAGGGTGTCAACTATGGCTACACCTTC

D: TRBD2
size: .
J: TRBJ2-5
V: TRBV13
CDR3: CASSTPREGLETQYF
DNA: TGTGCCAGCAGCACCCCGCGGGAGGGCCTAGAGACCCAGTACTTC

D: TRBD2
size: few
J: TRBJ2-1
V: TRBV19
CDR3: CASSSLAASYNEQFF
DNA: TGTGCCAGTAGTTCCCTAGCGGCCTCCTACAATGAGCAGTTCTTC

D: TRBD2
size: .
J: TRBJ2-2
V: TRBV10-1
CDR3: CATGLAAGELFF
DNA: TGCGCCACCGGACTAGCGGCCGGGGAGCTGTTTTTT

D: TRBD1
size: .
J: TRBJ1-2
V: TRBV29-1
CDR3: CSVEGRTGGPWGGNNYGYTF
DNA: TGCAGCGTTGAAGGGCGGACAGGGGGCCCTTGGGGGGGAAATAACTATGGCTACACCTTC

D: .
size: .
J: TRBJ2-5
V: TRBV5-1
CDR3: CASSLRQVSKGKETQYF
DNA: TGCGCCAGCAGCCTACGACAGGTTTCAAAGGGAAAAGAGACCCAGTACTTC

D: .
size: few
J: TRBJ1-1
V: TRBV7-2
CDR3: CASSLAQGMNTEAFF
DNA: TGTGCCAGCAGCTTAGCCCAGGGGATGAACACTGAAGCTTTCTTT

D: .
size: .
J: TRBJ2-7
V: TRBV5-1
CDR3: CASRQGTTSSYEQYF
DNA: TGCGCCAGCAGACAAGGGACAACGAGCTCCTACGAGCAGTACTTC

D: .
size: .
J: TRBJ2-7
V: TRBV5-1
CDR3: CASQRGRAFSYEQYF
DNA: TGCGCCAGCCAAAGGGGCAGGGCCTTCTCCTACGAGCAGTACTTC

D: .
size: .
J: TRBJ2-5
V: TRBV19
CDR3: CASSRSLRETQYF
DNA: TGTGCCAGTAGTAGGAGCCTTCGGGAGACCCAGTACTTC

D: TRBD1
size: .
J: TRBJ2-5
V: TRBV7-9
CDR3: CASSTEGQGARETQYF
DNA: TGTGCCAGCAGCACGGAAGGACAGGGGGCCCGGGAGACCCAGTACTTC

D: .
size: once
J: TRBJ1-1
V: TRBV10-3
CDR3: CAIRGADGNTEAFF
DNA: TGTGCCATCAGGGGGGCAGATGGGAACACTGAAGCTTTCTTT

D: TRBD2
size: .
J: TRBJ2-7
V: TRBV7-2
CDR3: CASSWTSGGAYEQYF
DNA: TGTGCCAGCAGCTGGACTAGCGGGGGCGCCTACGAGCAGTACTTC

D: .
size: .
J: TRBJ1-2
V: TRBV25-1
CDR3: CASSDRVHYGYTF
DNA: TGTGCCAGCAGTGACCGGGTCCACTATGGCTACACCTTC

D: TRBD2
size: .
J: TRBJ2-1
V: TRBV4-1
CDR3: CASSQETSVILSEQFF
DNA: TGCGCCAGCAGCCAAGAAACTAGCGTCATATTGAGTGAGCAGTTCTTC

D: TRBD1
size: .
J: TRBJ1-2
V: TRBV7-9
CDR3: CASSQRQGKDYGYTF
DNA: TGTGCCAGCAGCCAAAGACAGGGAAAGGATTATGGCTACACCTTC

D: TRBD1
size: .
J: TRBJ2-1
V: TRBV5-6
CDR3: CASSLVRGNEQFF
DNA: TGTGCCAGCAGCTTGGTCAGGGGGAATGAGCAGTTCTTC

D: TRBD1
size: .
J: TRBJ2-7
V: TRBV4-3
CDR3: CASSQGWIGGRNEQYF
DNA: TGCGCCAGCAGCCAAGGGTGGATAGGGGGCCGGAACGAGCAGTACTTC

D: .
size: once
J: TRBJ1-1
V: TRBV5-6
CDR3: CASSPAGKGTEAFF
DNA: TGTGCCAGCAGCCCGGCGGGCAAGGGTACTGAAGCTTTCTTT

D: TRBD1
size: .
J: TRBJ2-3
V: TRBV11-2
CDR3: CASSFRDRALTQYF
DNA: TGTGCCAGCAGCTTCCGGGACAGAGCACTTACGCAGTATTTT

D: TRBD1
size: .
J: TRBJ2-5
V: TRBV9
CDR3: CASSVAQGKETQYF
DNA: TGTGCCAGCAGCGTAGCACAGGGGAAAGAGACCCAGTACTTC

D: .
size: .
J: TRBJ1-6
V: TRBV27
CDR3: CASSLGTAFHNSPLHF
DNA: TGTGCCAGCAGTTTAGGCACAGCCTTCCATAATTCACCCCTCCACTTT

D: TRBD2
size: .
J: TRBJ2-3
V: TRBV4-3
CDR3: CASSQDLAGGVDTQYF
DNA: TGCGCCAGCAGCCAAGATCTAGCGGGGGGGGTAGATACGCAGTATTTT

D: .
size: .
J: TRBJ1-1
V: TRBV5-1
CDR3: CASSLEGRGTTEAFF
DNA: TGCGCCAGCAGCTTGGAGGGCAGGGGTACCACTGAAGCTTTCTTT

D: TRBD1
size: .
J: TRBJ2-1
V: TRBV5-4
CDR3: CASSFTGTGTYNEQFF
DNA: TGTGCCAGCAGCTTCACCGGGACAGGGACCTACAATGAGCAGTTCTTC